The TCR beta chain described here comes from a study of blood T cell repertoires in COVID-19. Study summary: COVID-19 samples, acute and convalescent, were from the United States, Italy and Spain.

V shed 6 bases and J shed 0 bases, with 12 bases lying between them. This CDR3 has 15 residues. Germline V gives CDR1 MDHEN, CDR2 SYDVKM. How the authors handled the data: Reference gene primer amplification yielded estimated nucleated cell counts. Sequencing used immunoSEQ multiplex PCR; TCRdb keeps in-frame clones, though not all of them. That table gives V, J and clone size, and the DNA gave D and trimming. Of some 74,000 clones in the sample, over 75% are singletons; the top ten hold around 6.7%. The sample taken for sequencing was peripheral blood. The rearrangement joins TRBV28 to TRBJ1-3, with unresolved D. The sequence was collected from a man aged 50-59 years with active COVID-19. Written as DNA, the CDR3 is TGTGCCAGCAGAACACCACAGAGCTCTGGAAACACCATATATTTT. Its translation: CASRTPQSSGNTIYF. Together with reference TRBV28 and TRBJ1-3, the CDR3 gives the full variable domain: DVKVTQSSRYLVKRTGEKVFLECVQDMDHENMFWYRQDPGLGLRLIYFSYDVKMKEKGDIPEGYSVSREKKERFSLILESASTNQTSMYLCASRTPQSSGNTIYFGEGSWLTVV.